This T cell receptor beta chain emerged from a study of OX40 agonist ivuxolimab in advanced cancers. About the study: It was ivuxolimab, an agonistic anti-OX40 (CD134) antibody, that patients were treated with. Of mixed ages from about 20 to 80 and averaging roughly 66 years, the group was around 78% male.

TCRdb's table, derived via immunoSEQ multiplex PCR, lists solely in-frame clones and lacks some. In the table there are about 73,000 clones, 90% of which are singletons. This clone was seen once. The target antigen is unknown. Findings and limits, study-wide: At 0.1 to 3.0 mg/kg, CD4+ and CD8+ blood T cells expanded clonally by week 6.

The CDR3 runs 16 residues. With V trimmed by 6 bases and J by 3 bases, 12 bases remained unmatched. Per the germline V gene, CDR1 is MGHDK and CDR2 is SYGVNS. The source was CD4+ or CD8+ T cells sorted from blood, collected in a trial of the OX40 agonist ivuxolimab. This clonotype was obtained from an adult with an advanced solid tumor such as melanoma, head and neck, liver or kidney cancer. The chain couples TRBV25-1 to TRBJ2-5; TRBD2 agrees at 8 bases. CDR3 bases: TGTGCCAGCAGCCACGGGAGGGGACCTACCAAAGAGACCCAGTACTTC. Its protein is CASSHGRGPTKETQYF.